These 20 T cell receptor beta chains were sequenced from one sample in a study of T cells after yellow fever vaccination. TCRdb re-derived calls from the 5' RACE reads in MiXCR, one entry per CDR3 protein. This sample has 100,000 to 150,000 distinct CDR3 sequences, with approximately 9% found just once. The sequencing used CD8+ T cells sorted from PBMCs, collected on the day of the yellow fever booster vaccination. These receptors all stem from a man between 18 and 29 years old who received the YFV17D yellow fever vaccine.

The genes are TRBV5-1 and TRBJ2-3; D might be TRBD2 (6 bases). Germline loops: CDR1 SGHRS, CDR2 YFSETQ. V lost 3 bases and J lost 2, with 7 bases in between. The CDR3 is 13 residues long. The CDR3 loop is CASSWGDTDTQYF. The CDR3 nucleotides are TGCGCCAGCAGCTGGGGGGACACAGATACGCAGTATTTT.

The chain uses TRBV29-1 and TRBJ2-3, with D possibly matching TRBD1 (5 bases). Trimming removed 5 bases at V and 4 bases at J, with 16 bases between. Germline V gene data show CDR1 as SQVTM and CDR2 as ANQGSEA. CDR3 size: 14 residues. CDR3 coding DNA: TGCAGCGTTCTAGGGGATGTAGTCCCAGATACGCAGTATTTT. Protein: CSVLGDVVPDTQYF.

The sample holds many counts of this clonotype. The J gene is TRBJ2-7, the V gene TRBV10-3; D unresolved. The CDR3 runs to 12 residues. The germline CDR1 and CDR2 sequences are ENHRY and SYGVKD. V was shortened by 6 bases and J by 4 bases, with 10 bases between the two germline ends. CDR3 DNA sequence: TGTGCCATCAGCGCTGACACTTACGAGCAGTACTTC. Translation gives CAISADTYEQYF.

V gene TRBV7-6 combines with J gene TRBJ2-1; 7 bases are shared with TRBD1. The germline CDR1 and CDR2 sequences are SGHVS and FNYEAQ. The CDR3 extends over 13 amino acids. J was trimmed by 10 bases and V by 1 base; bases with no gene match: 4. Written as DNA, the CDR3 is TGTGCCAGCAGCTTAGGACAGGGAGTCGAGCAGTTCTTC. It specifies CASSLGQGVEQFF.

This clonotype was counted a few times. The V and J genes are TRBV10-3 and TRBJ1-5; D not resolved. CDR3 length: 13 amino acids. Trimming took off 3 bases at V and 4 bases at J, with 7 bases between the two ends. Germline CDR1 reads ENHRY; CDR2 reads SYGVKD. CDR3 amino acids: CAISDSWNQPQHF. In DNA, the CDR3 is TGTGCCATCAGTGATTCGTGGAATCAGCCCCAGCATTTT.

This clonotype was detected only a few times. The V call is TRBV20-1, the J call TRBJ1-2, with 7 bases lining up with TRBD1. The ends lost 1 base at V and 1 base at J; junction bases unmatched: 9. This CDR3 region has 16 residues. Germline CDR1 DFQATT, CDR2 SNEGSKA (reference sequence). CDR3: CSARAQNRGYNYGYTF. The CDR3, as DNA: TGCAGTGCTAGAGCCCAAAACAGGGGTTATAACTATGGCTACACCTTC.

The rearrangement uses TRBV29-1 and TRBJ2-7, with D possibly being TRBD1 (6 bases). The CDR3 runs to 14 residues. Trimming took off 4 bases at V and 5 bases at J, with 18 bases between the two ends. Germline lookup yields CDR1 SQVTM and CDR2 ANQGSEA. In nucleotides, the CDR3 is TGCAGCGTTGTTACCGTTACAGGGACCCACGAGCAGTACTTC. This sequence encodes CSVVTVTGTHEQYF.

In its sample, this clonotype was seen a few times. The chain has TRBV12-3 or TRBV12-4 and TRBJ2-7; tentatively, D is TRBD1 (6 bases). V was pared by 5 bases and J by 3 bases, with 14 bases between. The CDR3 is made up of 14 amino acids. The DNA of the CDR3 is TGTGCCAGCAGTCCGGGACACAGCTTCTACGAGCAGTACGTC. As protein: CASSPGHSFYEQYV.

This clonotype was found a few times. This chain links TRBV7-9 with TRBJ2-3; tentative D call: TRBD1 (5 bases). The CDR3 length is 16 residues. With 7 bases removed from V and 6 bases from J, the gap between germline ends came to 23 bases. In germline, CDR1 is SEHNR, CDR2 FQNEAQ (reference sequence). The CDR3 sequence is CASTPSAQGVMDTQYF. The CDR3 DNA follows: TGTGCCAGCACCCCCTCGGCGCAGGGTGTAATGGATACGCAGTATTTT.

The chain recombines TRBV6-5 with TRBJ2-3, with unresolved D. Trimming stripped 6 bases from V and 9 bases from J, with 16 bases between. Germline-derived CDR1 and CDR2 are MNHEY and SVGAGI. This CDR3 is 13 amino acids long. The CDR3 region has the DNA TGTGCCAGCAGACCCTCCGGCGAGGAAACGCAGTATTTT. This encodes CASRPSGEETQYF.

This clonotype was recorded many times. The gene calls are TRBV11-2 and TRBJ2-5, with 8 bases matching TRBD2. Looked up from germline, CDR1 is SGHAT and CDR2 is FQNNGV. J gave up 9 bases and V 0 bases, and 15 bases lay outside the gene matches. The CDR3 is 17 residues long. In nucleotides, the CDR3 is TGTGCCAGCAGCTTAGAGGTTCCCCGCGGGGGGCCTCGGGCCCAGTACTTC. This translates into CASSLEVPRGGPRAQYF.

This chain uses TRBV20-1 with TRBJ2-7; D could derive from TRBD1 or TRBD2 (5 bases each). CDR1 is DFQATT, CDR2 SNEGSKA, per germline (reference sequence). V was shortened by 3 bases and J by 2 bases, with 8 bases between the two germline ends. This CDR3 region has 12 residues. The CDR3, as DNA: TGCAGTGCTAGGGGGGAAGCCTACGAGCAGTACGTC. Translation gives CSARGEAYEQYV.

This clonotype has more than one count but fewer than ten. The chain has TRBV25-1 and TRBJ1-2; D uncertain. Germline values: CDR1 MGHDK, CDR2 SYGVNS. The V end was cut by 8 bases, the J end by 7 bases, with 17 bases between. The CDR3 runs to 13 residues. The chain's CDR3 is CASEKSGVSGYTF. CDR3 sequence (DNA): TGTGCCAGCGAGAAATCCGGGGTTTCTGGCTACACCTTC.

This clonotype was detected only a few times. The chain carries TRBV5-8 and TRBJ1-2; D is ambiguous. Germline CDR1 is SGHTS and CDR2 is YDEGEE. V lost 7 bases, J lost 9 bases, and 19 bases lay in between. CDR3 length: 13 residues. The CDR3 sequence: CASYLNRARRYTF. CDR3 DNA sequence: TGTGCCAGCTACCTGAATAGGGCCCGTCGCTACACCTTC.

At least ten counts were recorded for this clonotype. This chain joins TRBV4-1 and TRBJ1-1; possibly TRBD1 for D (6 bases). The V end was cut by 3 bases, the J end by 8 bases, with 13 bases between. The CDR3 totals 13 residues. The germline V gene encodes CDR1 MGHRA and CDR2 YSYEKL. The CDR3 spells CASSHWGGAEAFF. CDR3 bases: TGCGCCAGCAGCCACTGGGGGGGGGCCGAAGCTTTCTTT.

Ten or more counts support this clonotype. This chain uses TRBV9 with TRBJ2-3; TRBD2 aligns across 9 bases. This CDR3 is 14 amino acids long. Germline values: CDR1 SGDLS, CDR2 YYNGEE. V shed 2 bases and J 3 bases; nucleotides not matched to a gene: 1. CDR3 loop: CASSVSGGTDTQYF. The CDR3 DNA sequence: TGTGCCAGCAGCGTTAGCGGGGGAACAGATACGCAGTATTTT.

The V and J genes are TRBV19 and TRBJ2-1, with D maybe TRBD2 (5 bases). Germline V CDR1 and CDR2: LNHDA, SQIVND (reference sequence). The CDR3 is 15 residues long. The ends were cut back, 1 base at V and 7 bases at J, with 14 bases in the middle. The CDR3 spells CASSIGELVGNEQFF. CDR3 DNA sequence: TGTGCCAGTAGTATAGGGGAACTAGTCGGAAATGAGCAGTTCTTC.

The V call is TRBV19, the J call TRBJ2-1; TRBD2 agrees at 7 bases. V lost 3 bases and J lost 3; bases outside the gene matches: 11. Germline assignment: CDR1 LNHDA and CDR2 SQIVND (reference sequence). The CDR3 contains 17 residues. CDR3: CASSIFGAGDYYNEQFF. The CDR3 DNA reads as TGTGCCAGTAGTATCTTTGGGGCGGGGGACTACTACAATGAGCAGTTCTTC.

This clonotype has more than one count but fewer than ten. The chain is built from TRBV9 and TRBJ2-1; D unresolved. The CDR3 loop spans 13 amino acids. The germline gives CDR1 SGDLS, CDR2 YYNGEE. V lost 1 base and J lost 8, with 10 bases in between. The CDR3 sequence: CASSVRVPDEQFF. CDR3 nucleotide sequence: TGTGCCAGCAGCGTAAGGGTCCCTGATGAGCAGTTCTTC.

The gene calls are TRBV5-1 and TRBJ2-1; the D call may be TRBD1 or TRBD2 (5 bases each). Trimming shortened V by 7 bases and J by 10 bases, and 12 bases separated the two germline ends. The CDR3 has 11 amino acids. Germline loops: CDR1 SGHRS, CDR2 YFSETQ. The CDR3 sequence is CASWGSGEQFF. CDR3 coding DNA: TGCGCCAGCTGGGGGAGTGGGGAGCAGTTCTTC.